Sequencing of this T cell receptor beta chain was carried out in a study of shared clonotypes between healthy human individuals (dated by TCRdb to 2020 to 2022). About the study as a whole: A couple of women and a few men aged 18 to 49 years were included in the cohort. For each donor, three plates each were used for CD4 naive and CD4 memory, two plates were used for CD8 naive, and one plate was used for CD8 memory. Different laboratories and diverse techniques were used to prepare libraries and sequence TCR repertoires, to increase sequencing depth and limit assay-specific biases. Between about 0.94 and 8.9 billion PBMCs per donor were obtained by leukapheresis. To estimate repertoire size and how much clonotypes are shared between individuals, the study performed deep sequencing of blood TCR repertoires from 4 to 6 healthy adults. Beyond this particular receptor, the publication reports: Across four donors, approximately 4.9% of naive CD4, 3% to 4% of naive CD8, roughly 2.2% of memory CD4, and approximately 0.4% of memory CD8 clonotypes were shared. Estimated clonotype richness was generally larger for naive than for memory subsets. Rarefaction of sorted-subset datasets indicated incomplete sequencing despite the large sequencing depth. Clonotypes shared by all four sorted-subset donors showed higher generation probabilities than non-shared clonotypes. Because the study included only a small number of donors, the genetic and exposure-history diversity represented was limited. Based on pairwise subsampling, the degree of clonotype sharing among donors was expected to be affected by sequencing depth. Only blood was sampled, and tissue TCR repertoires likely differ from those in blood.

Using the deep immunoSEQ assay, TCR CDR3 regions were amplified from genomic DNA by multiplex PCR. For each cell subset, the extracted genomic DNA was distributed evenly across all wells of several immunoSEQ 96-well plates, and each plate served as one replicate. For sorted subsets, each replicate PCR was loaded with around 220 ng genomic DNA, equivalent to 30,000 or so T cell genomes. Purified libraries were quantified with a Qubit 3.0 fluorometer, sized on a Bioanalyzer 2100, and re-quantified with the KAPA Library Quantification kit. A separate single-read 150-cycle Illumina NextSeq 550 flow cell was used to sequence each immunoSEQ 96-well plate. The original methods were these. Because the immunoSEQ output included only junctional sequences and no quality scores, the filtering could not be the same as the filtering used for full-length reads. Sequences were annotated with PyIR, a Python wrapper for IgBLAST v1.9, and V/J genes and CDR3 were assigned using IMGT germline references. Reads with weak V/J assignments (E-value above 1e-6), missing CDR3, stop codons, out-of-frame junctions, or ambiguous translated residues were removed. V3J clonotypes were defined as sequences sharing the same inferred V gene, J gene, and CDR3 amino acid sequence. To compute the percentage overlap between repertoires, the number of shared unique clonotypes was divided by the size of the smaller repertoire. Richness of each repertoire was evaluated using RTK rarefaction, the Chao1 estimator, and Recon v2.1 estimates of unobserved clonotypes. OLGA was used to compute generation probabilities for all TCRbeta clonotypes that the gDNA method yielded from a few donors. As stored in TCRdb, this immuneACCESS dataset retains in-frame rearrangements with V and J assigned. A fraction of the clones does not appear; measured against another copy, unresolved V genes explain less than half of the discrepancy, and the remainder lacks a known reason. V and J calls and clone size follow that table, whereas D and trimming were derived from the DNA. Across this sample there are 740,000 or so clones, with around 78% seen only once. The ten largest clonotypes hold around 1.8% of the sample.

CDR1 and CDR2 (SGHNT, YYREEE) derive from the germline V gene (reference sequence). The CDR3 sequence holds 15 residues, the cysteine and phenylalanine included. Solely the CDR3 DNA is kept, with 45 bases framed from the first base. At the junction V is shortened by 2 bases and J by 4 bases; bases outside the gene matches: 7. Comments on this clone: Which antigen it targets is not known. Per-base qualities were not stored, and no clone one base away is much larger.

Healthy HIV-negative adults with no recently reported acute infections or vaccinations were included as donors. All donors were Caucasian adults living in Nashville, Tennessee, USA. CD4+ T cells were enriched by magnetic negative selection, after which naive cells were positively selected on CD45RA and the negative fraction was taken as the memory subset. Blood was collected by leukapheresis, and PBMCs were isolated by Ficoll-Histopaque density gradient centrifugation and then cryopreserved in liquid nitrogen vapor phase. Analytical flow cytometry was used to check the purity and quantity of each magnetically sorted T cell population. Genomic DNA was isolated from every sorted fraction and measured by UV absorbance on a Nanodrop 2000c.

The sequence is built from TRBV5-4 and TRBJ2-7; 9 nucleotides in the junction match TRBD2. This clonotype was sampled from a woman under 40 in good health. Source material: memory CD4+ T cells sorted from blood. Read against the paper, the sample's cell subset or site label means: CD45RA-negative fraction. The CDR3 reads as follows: CASSFGSSGIYEQYF. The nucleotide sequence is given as TGTGCCAGCAGCTTTGGCTCTAGCGGGATATACGAGCAGTACTTC.